The clone carrying this TCR beta chain showed up just a few times. Its antigen remains unidentified. This record comes from a study of blood T cells in healthy people across ages. Study results and caveats: Possibly, changes in expanded clonotypes were confounded because donor CMV status was unknown.

Looked up from germline, CDR1 is KGHSH and CDR2 is LQKENI. V gave up 5 bases and J gave up 3 bases, with 14 bases separating them. The CDR3 is 14 amino acids. A second 7 to 11 cycle PCR used barcoded and J-beta primers. Using its own MiXCR run on the 5' RACE reads, TCRdb lists one record per CDR3 protein. The sample shows approximately 730,000 distinct CDR3 sequences, 35% to 45% of them seen only once. Sequenced: blood. The V gene is TRBV18, the J gene TRBJ2-7; tentatively, D is TRBD2 (6 bases). This receptor was taken from a woman aged 60 to 75 in good health. The CDR3 nucleotides read TGTGCCAGCTCAGTGGGACTGAATCTCTACGAGCAGTACTTC. Amino acids: CASSVGLNLYEQYF.